A selection of T cell receptor beta chains follows, all from one sample in a study of T cell changes during pregnancy in multiple sclerosis. TCRdb keeps only in-frame clones here, not all; method: immunoSEQ multiplex PCR. The profile shows fewer than 70,000 clones, 80% to 95% of them singletons. Material: CD8+ T cells from peripheral blood mononuclear cells, obtained in the third trimester of pregnancy. The receptors originated from a female donor in good health, enrolled as a control in a pregnancy study. CDR3s include the opening cysteine and the closing phenylalanine or tryptophan. The order of the fields is J gene, clone size, D gene, V gene, CDR3 DNA, CDR3 protein. A D gene is named only where the DNA matches it firmly. Size is omitted from some rows. Given values are once, few, many or a class for expanded clones.

TRBJ1-5 few TRBD1 TRBV4-1 TGCGCCAGCACCCCCGGACAGGGGACCAATCAGCCCCAGCATTTT CASTPGQGTNQPQHF
TRBJ2-7 once TRBD1 TRBV27 TGTGCCAGCAGTTTATCGAGGACAGGGGCTAGGGAGCAGTACTTC CASSLSRTGAREQYF
TRBJ1-2 - TRBD1 TRBV27 TGTGCCAGCAGTTTACGGGAGACAGGGGGCTATGGCTACACCTTC CASSLRETGGYGYTF
TRBJ2-3 - TRBD2 TRBV9 TGTGCCAGCAGCGTATTCGGGGGGGCCGCAGATACGCAGTATTTT CASSVFGGAADTQYF
TRBJ2-7 - - TRBV5-5 TGTGCCAGCAGCTACTTTCTGGGGGGACCCTACGAGCAGTACTTC CASSYFLGGPYEQYF
TRBJ1-4 - - TRBV5-4 TGTGCCAGCAGTTTAAGTTGGGAGGAGGAAAAACTGTTTTTT CASSLSWEEEKLFF
TRBJ2-3 once TRBD2 TRBV9 TGTGCCAGCAGCGTAGGCGGTAGCGGGGATACGCAGTATTTT CASSVGGSGDTQYF
TRBJ2-1 - - TRBV7-2 TGTGCCAGCAGGTTACAGGGTTATGAGCAGTTCTTC CASRLQGYEQFF
TRBJ1-1 - - TRBV7-8 TGTGCCAGCACCTTAAACAGGGTTCCCACTGAAGCTTTCTTT CASTLNRVPTEAFF
TRBJ2-1 - TRBD2 TRBV29-1 TGCAGCGTTGTAGGCGGGGGGGGCAATGAGCAGTTCTTC CSVVGGGGNEQFF
TRBJ2-2 - TRBD1 TRBV29-1 TGCAGCGTTGAACTCATACCGGGACAGCTCCCAGGGGTCACCGGGGAGCTGTTTTTT CSVELIPGQLPGVTGELFF
TRBJ1-1 - - TRBV5-1 TGCGCCAGCAGCTTGTCGCACCGTACTTTGAACACTGAAGCTTTCTTT CASSLSHRTLNTEAFF
TRBJ1-1 once - TRBV27 TGTGCCAGCAGTCCAGGGATGAACACTGAAGCTTTCTTT CASSPGMNTEAFF
TRBJ1-1 - - TRBV29-1 TGCAGCGTTGGTCAGGGGCTCACTGAAGCTTTCTTT CSVGQGLTEAFF
TRBJ1-4 - - TRBV30 TGTGCCTGGAGTGTGGGACTCGAAAATGAAAAACTGTTTTTT CAWSVGLENEKLFF
TRBJ1-1 - - TRBV19 TGTGCCACCCGTGGGGCAGCGAACACTGAAGCTTTCTTT CATRGAANTEAFF
TRBJ1-5 few - TRBV9 TGTGCCAGCAGCCCGAGGGATAGCAATCAGCCCCAGCATTTT CASSPRDSNQPQHF
TRBJ2-7 - - TRBV13 TGTGCCAGCAGCTCCTCAGGGGCCGGGGCTTACGAGCAGTACTTC CASSSSGAGAYEQYF
TRBJ2-1 - - TRBV13 TGTGCCAGCAGCGCTACAGGTCCTCAGTTCTTC CASSATGPQFF